Listed here are 29 T cell receptor beta chains from one sample, sequenced in a study of regulatory T cells in long-lasting Graves disease. Stated time point: newly diagnosed GD, antithyroid drugs for less than 3 months. Isolated PBMC RNA provided the starting material for the TCR library. To make TCR beta libraries, researchers used iRepertoire HTBI primers and Arm-PCR of CDR3 regions. TCRdb analysed the multiplex PCR reads with MiXCR anew, one entry per CDR3 protein. The repertoire has about 300,000 distinct CDR3 sequences, 18% of them found once; the top ten carry about two fifths. The sample was peripheral blood mononuclear cells (PBMCs), taken at new diagnosis, from a patient treated with antithyroid drugs. These receptors all come from a female donor with Graves disease.

In this sample, this clonotype turned up many times. V and J are TRBV19 and TRBJ2-7; TRBD1 is a possible D gene (6 bases). In germline, CDR1 is LNHDA, CDR2 SQIVND (reference sequence). This CDR3 spans 11 amino acids. V shed 5 bases and J shed 5 bases, with 7 bases lying between them. This CDR3 is CASSHRDEQYF. The DNA for the CDR3 is TGTGCCAGTAGTCACAGGGACGAGCAGTACTTC.

The table lists this clonotype with many counts. This chain uses TRBV24-1 with TRBJ2-1; 11 bases match TRBD2. Germline values: CDR1 KGHDR, CDR2 SFDVKD. The CDR3 has 18 residues. With 3 bases clipped from V and 7 bases from J, the junction kept 13 bases outside the gene matches. Here the CDR3 DNA reads TGTGCCACCAGTGATGGTGGGACTAGCGGACGCCCGCGGAATGAGCAGTTCTTC. Its translation is CATSDGGTSGRPRNEQFF.

This clonotype was observed at least ten times. The chain combines TRBV11-2 with TRBJ2-7; D may be TRBD1 (5 bases). CDR1 is SGHAT and CDR2 is FQNNGV in the germline V gene. The CDR3 has 15 residues. V was pared by 5 bases and J by 2 bases, with 16 bases between. CDR3 bases: TGTGCCAGCAGCCACTCAGACAGTAACGCCTACGAGCAGTACTTC. Protein: CASSHSDSNAYEQYF. Full variable domain (remainder filled in from reference TRBV11-2 and TRBJ2-7): EAGVAQSPRYKIIEKRQSVAFWCNPISGHATLYWYQQILGQGPKLLIQFQNNGVVDDSQLPKDRFSAERLKGVDSTLKIQPAKLEDSAVYLCASSHSDSNAYEQYFGPGTRLTVT.

This clonotype was seen a few times. This chain joins TRBV19 and TRBJ2-3; D is uncertain. CDR1 is LNHDA and CDR2 is SQIVND in the germline V gene (reference sequence). V was shortened by 7 bases and J by 8 bases, with 13 bases between the two germline ends. The CDR3 is made up of 12 amino acids. In nucleotides, the CDR3 is TGTGCCAGTAAGGCAGAGCTTGGTACGCAGTATTTT. Translating it yields CASKAELGTQYF.

The chain joins TRBV5-8 to TRBJ2-7; possible D gene TRBD2, 5 bases. Germline V gene data show CDR1 as SGHTS and CDR2 as YDEGEE. V lost 2 bases and J lost 2, with 11 bases in between. This CDR3 region has 14 residues. This CDR3 reads CASSFELETYEQYF. The CDR3 DNA reads TGTGCCAGCAGCTTTGAACTAGAAACCTACGAGCAGTACTTC.

This clonotype was recorded a few times. This chain links TRBV7-9 with TRBJ2-2; a possible D gene is TRBD2 (6 bases). Germline loops: CDR1 SEHNR, CDR2 FQNEAQ (reference sequence). The CDR3 sequence is 16 residues long. The V and J ends lost 1 base and 1 base respectively, with 10 bases between them. This CDR3 reads CASSLVTGENTGELFF. CDR3 in DNA: TGTGCCAGCAGCTTAGTTACGGGGGAGAACACCGGGGAGCTGTTTTTT.

This clonotype was recorded many times. The rearrangement links TRBV6-8 to TRBJ2-3; D unclear. Trimming pared 7 bases from V and 7 bases from J, leaving 24 bases between. The CDR3 is made up of 16 amino acids. The V gene's germline CDR1 is MNHGY and CDR2 SAAAGT. The CDR3 DNA sequence: TGTGCCAGCACTCGCGCACGGTTGGCAGAACGAAATACGCAGTATTTT. This codes for CASTRARLAERNTQYF.

As for this clonotype: A much bigger clone sits one base away, suggesting this may be a read error. This chain links TRBV10-2 with TRBJ1-2; no firm D call. From germline, CDR1 is WSHSY and CDR2 SAAADI. Deletions cut 4 bases from V and 4 bases from J, with 10 bases between. The CDR3 spans 13 residues. Here the CDR3 DNA reads TGCGCCAGCAGTGGGTTTCCTCTCTATGGCTACACCTTC. This codes for CASSGFPLYGYTF.

This clonotype was found many times. The V and J genes are TRBV2 and TRBJ2-5; a weak D match, TRBD2 (6 bases). CDR1 and CDR2 from the germline V gene are SNHLY and FYNNEI. V lost 3 bases, J lost 2 bases, and 13 bases lay in between. The CDR3 is 15 residues long. The CDR3 loop is CASSETYSGQETQYF. The CDR3 region has the DNA TGTGCCAGCAGTGAGACCTATAGCGGACAAGAGACCCAGTACTTC.

Note on this clonotype: Since a much larger clone is just one base distant, this may be a read error. The chain joins TRBV13 to TRBJ2-7; 16 nucleotides align to TRBD2. The CDR3 has 18 residues. Germline CDR1 PRHDT, CDR2 FYEKMQ (reference sequence). CDR3 amino acids: CASSLVGLAGGSSYGQYF. The DNA of the CDR3 is TGTGCCAGCAGCTTAGTGGGACTAGCGGGAGGGAGCTCCTACGGGCAGTACTTC.

This clonotype showed up many times. The chain is built from TRBV27 and TRBJ1-2, with TRBD1 identical over 12 bases. The germline gives CDR1 MNHEY, CDR2 SMNVEV (reference sequence). Trimming at V came to 1 base and at J to 0 bases, leaving 9 bases not matched to a gene. This CDR3 region has 19 residues. Here the CDR3 reads CASSLLVGGQGASNYGYTF. CDR3 bases: TGTGCCAGCAGTTTATTGGTAGGGGGACAGGGGGCTTCTAACTATGGCTACACCTTC.

The sample holds many counts of this clonotype. The rearrangement joins TRBV9 to TRBJ1-1; D unclear. Trimming cost V 1 base and J 5 bases, with 3 bases left between them. CDR1 is SGDLS and CDR2 is YYNGEE in the germline V gene. CDR3 length: 11 amino acids. The DNA of the CDR3 is TGTGCCAGCAGCGTATATACTGAAGCTTTCTTT. Protein sequence: CASSVYTEAFF.

This clonotype showed up many times. This chain links TRBV11-1 with TRBJ2-7, with 8 bases fitting TRBD1. Germline-derived CDR1 and CDR2 are SGHAT and FQDESV (reference sequence). CDR3 size: 14 residues. J gave up 3 bases and V 5 bases, and 6 bases lay outside the gene matches. The CDR3 nucleotides are TGTGCCAGCAGCCCCCGGACAGGGCTCTACGAGCAGTACTTC. Residues: CASSPRTGLYEQYF.

This clonotype was counted only a few times. V usage is TRBV4-1 and J usage is TRBJ2-5, with TRBD2 matching 15 bases. Trimming took 3 bases from V and 5 from J; bases not matched to a gene: 7. This CDR3 region has 17 residues. Germline V CDR1 and CDR2: MGHRA, YSYEKL. The CDR3 sequence: CASSQGTSGRFRETQYF. CDR3 coding DNA: TGCGCCAGCAGCCAGGGGACTAGCGGGAGGTTTCGGGAGACCCAGTACTTC.

With regard to this clonotype: A far larger clone is off by one base, so a read error is likely. The chain links TRBV2 to TRBJ2-7; D may match TRBD1 or TRBD2 (5 bases each). Germline V gene data show CDR1 as SNHLY and CDR2 as FYNNEI. There are 16 residues in the CDR3. Between the trimmed V and J ends, which lost 6 bases and 7 bases, there was a span of 25 bases. CDR3 protein: CASSGYGTVSYNEQYF. The CDR3, as DNA: TGTGCCAGCAGCGGATACGGGACGGTTTCCTACAATGAGCAGTACTTC.

This chain connects TRBV6-1 to TRBJ2-2, with 7 bases fitting TRBD2. The germline gives CDR1 MNHNS, CDR2 SASEGT. The V segment lost 5 bases and the J segment 7 bases; nucleotides outside the gene matches: 13. The CDR3 contains 16 residues. The CDR3 nucleotides are TGTGCCAGCAGTCCTCTCGGAAGACTAGCTGACGGGGAGCTGTTTTTT. Its protein is CASSPLGRLADGELFF.

This clonotype was counted between two and nine times. This clone may be a read error of a much larger clone one base away. The rearrangement links TRBV12-3 or TRBV12-4 to TRBJ2-1, with a tentative D call TRBD2 (6 bases). This CDR3 is built from 12 residues. Trimming took 2 bases from V and 10 from J, leaving 9 bases between them. CDR3 sequence (DNA): TGTGCCAGCAGTTTATGGCGGGGCGAGCAGTTCTTC. It specifies CASSLWRGEQFF.

This clonotype was found a few times. This chain joins TRBV20-1 and TRBJ2-1; D uncertain. The CDR3 has 14 residues. The V end was cut by 0 bases, the J end by 6 bases, with 12 bases between. Germline-derived CDR1 and CDR2 are DFQATT and SNEGSKA (reference sequence). CDR3 residues: CSARDLSVPNEQFF. The CDR3 DNA sequence: TGCAGTGCTAGAGATTTATCGGTCCCCAATGAGCAGTTCTTC.

The chain joins TRBV27 to TRBJ2-3; TRBD2 matches at 9 bases. The CDR3 consists of 13 residues. The germline V gene encodes CDR1 MNHEY and CDR2 SMNVEV (reference sequence). V lost 9 bases and J lost 5; bases outside the gene matches: 6. CDR3 DNA: TGTGCCAGTTTTAGCGGGAGTGGAGATACGCAGTATTTT. This gives the protein CASFSGSGDTQYF.

The chain links TRBV9 to TRBJ2-3; D gene unclear. The germline V and J ends were trimmed by 4 bases and 6 bases, with 21 bases remaining between them. This CDR3 has 16 residues. Per the germline V gene, CDR1 is SGDLS and CDR2 is YYNGEE. CDR3 loop: CASSSQMGNSIDTQYF. The CDR3 nucleotides are TGTGCCAGCAGCTCCCAAATGGGGAACTCCATCGATACGCAGTATTTT.

This clonotype was picked up many times. The CDR3 is CASAIRSGNTIYF. CDR3 DNA: TGTGCCAGTGCCATCCGCTCTGGAAACACCATATATTTT. The V and J genes are TRBV19 and TRBJ1-3; D ambiguous. The CDR3 covers 13 residues. Germline-derived CDR1 and CDR2 are LNHDA and SQIVND (reference sequence). Trimming removed 8 bases at V and 0 bases at J, with 8 bases between.

Turning to this clonotype: The junction does not match germline at one end; this may be a read error. The chain carries TRBV9 and TRBJ2-3, with D hard to call. The CDR3 loop spans 15 amino acids. The germline CDR1 and CDR2 sequences are SGDLS and YYNGEE. The CDR3 nucleotides are TGTGCCAGCAGCGTAGTTGCCCGAAACCCAGATACGCAGTGTTTT. Translation: CASSVVARNPDTQCF.

This clonotype occurred many times. The chain combines TRBV28 with TRBJ2-7; 10 bases map to TRBD2. The length of the CDR3 is 17 residues. The V segment lost 4 bases and the J segment 4 bases; nucleotides outside the gene matches: 13. Germline CDR1 is MDHEN and CDR2 is SYDVKM. The chain's CDR3 is CASSSPALAGSLYEQYF. The CDR3 bases are TGTGCCAGCAGTTCGCCCGCACTAGCGGGATCGTTATACGAGCAGTACTTC.

This clonotype was seen repeatedly, ten times or more. The gene calls are TRBV5-1 and TRBJ1-6, with a weak D call TRBD1 (5 bases). This CDR3 spans 14 amino acids. From germline, CDR1 is SGHRS and CDR2 YFSETQ. The V end was cut by 4 bases, the J end by 8 bases, with 13 bases between. In DNA form, the CDR3 reads TGCGCCAGCAGCCTGGGACGGGGCTATTCACCCCTCCACTTT. It encodes CASSLGRGYSPLHF. Drawing the rest from reference TRBV5-1 and TRBJ1-6, the complete variable domain is KAGVTQTPRYLIKTRGQQVTLSCSPISGHRSVSWYQQTPGQGLQFLFEYFSETQRNKGNFPGRFSGRQFSNSRSEMNVSTLELGDSALYLCASSLGRGYSPLHFGNGTRLTVT.

This clonotype was seen many times. J is TRBJ2-7 and V is TRBV29-1; TRBD2 aligns across 10 bases. The CDR3 has 15 amino acids. CDR1 and CDR2 (germline): SQVTM, ANQGSEA. After removal of 4 bases from V and 5 bases from J, the junction contained 11 bases not matched to a gene. The CDR3 reads CSVANGLAGANEQYF. The DNA for the CDR3 is TGCAGCGTTGCGAATGGGCTAGCGGGAGCAAACGAGCAGTACTTC.

In this sample, this clonotype turned up many times. The CDR3: CASRGVGTQYF. Here the CDR3 DNA reads TGTGCCAGCAGGGGGGTGGGGACCCAGTACTTC. The chain combines TRBV12-3 or TRBV12-4 with TRBJ2-5, with D perhaps TRBD1 or TRBD2 (5 bases each). This CDR3 spans 11 amino acids. V dropped 6 bases and J dropped 7 bases, with 9 bases sitting between them.

This clonotype came up many times. The chain carries TRBV5-1 and TRBJ1-1; D is unclear. V lost 7 bases, J lost 1 base, and 11 bases lay in between. The germline gives CDR1 SGHRS, CDR2 YFSETQ. This CDR3 spans 13 amino acids. CDR3 sequence reads: CASYQSRNTEAFF. The CDR3 DNA sequence: TGCGCCAGCTACCAAAGTAGGAACACTGAAGCTTTCTTT.

In its sample, this clonotype was seen once. A far larger clone differs by one base, so this is likely a read error. Written as DNA, the CDR3 is TGTGCCAGCAGTGCCTGGGGTGCGGGAGACGAGGACGAGCAGTACTTC. Translating gives CASSAWGAGDEDEQYF. The gene calls are TRBV28 and TRBJ2-3, with 7 bases fitting TRBD2. The tail of the sequence fits TRBJ2-7 better, so the J call may be wrong. Looked up from germline, CDR1 is MDHEN and CDR2 is SYDVKM. The CDR3 spans 16 residues.

The sample holds many counts of this clonotype. V and J are TRBV27 and TRBJ1-1; D is perhaps TRBD1 (5 bases). V was cut by 6 bases and J by 4 bases, with 15 bases left in between. Germline V gene sequence: CDR1 MNHEY, CDR2 SMNVEV (reference sequence). This CDR3 is built from 14 residues. DNA of the CDR3: TGTGCCAGCAGGCAGGCAGGGAGGGGCACTGAAGCTTTCTTT. This translates into CASRQAGRGTEAFF.